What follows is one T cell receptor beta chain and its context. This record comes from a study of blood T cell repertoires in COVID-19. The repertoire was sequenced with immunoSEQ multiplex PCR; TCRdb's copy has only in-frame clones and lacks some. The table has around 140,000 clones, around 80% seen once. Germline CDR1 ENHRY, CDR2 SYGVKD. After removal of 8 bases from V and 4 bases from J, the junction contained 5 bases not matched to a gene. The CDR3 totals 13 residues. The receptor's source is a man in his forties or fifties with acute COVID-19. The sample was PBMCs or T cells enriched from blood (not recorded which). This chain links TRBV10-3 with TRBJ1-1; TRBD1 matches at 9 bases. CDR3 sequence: CAIGTGYGTEAFF. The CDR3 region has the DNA TGTGCCATCGGGACAGGGTATGGCACTGAAGCTTTCTTT.